Listed below are T cell receptor beta chains from one sample, sequenced in a study of glioma-infiltrating T cells after dendritic cell vaccination. Generated by immunoSEQ multiplex PCR, the TCRdb table keeps only in-frame clones and is missing some. The sample lists roughly 70,000 clones, roughly 87% occurring once. The material sequenced was blood, taken before dendritic cell vaccination. Every receptor here comes from a human donor with glioblastoma. Both conserved end residues are part of each CDR3. The D gene is left open where the match is weak. Clone size is stated in some rows and not others, as once, few, many or a class when expanded.

>TRBV5-1|TRBD1|TRBJ2-7|.
TGCGCCAGCAGCCTGGGACAGGGCTACTACGAGCAGTACTTC
CASSLGQGYYEQYF
>TRBV4-2|.|TRBJ1-2|few
TGTGCCAGCAGTAGTGGAGAGACAGCCTATGGCTACACCTTC
CASSSGETAYGYTF
>TRBV11-2|.|TRBJ2-2|.
TGTGCCAGCAGCTTCCGAAAACAGAACACCGGGGAGCTGTTTTTT
CASSFRKQNTGELFF
>TRBV11-2|TRBD1|TRBJ1-2|.
TGTGCCAGCACTGGACAGGGTAACTATGGCTACACCTTC
CASTGQGNYGYTF
>TRBV5-1|.|TRBJ2-5|once
TGCGCCAGCAGCTTGCCGGACAGTCAAGAGACCCAGTACTTC
CASSLPDSQETQYF
>TRBV5-5|.|TRBJ1-3|.
TGTGCCAGCAGCTTGGCAGGGTTCTCTGGAAACACCATATATTTT
CASSLAGFSGNTIYF
>TRBV5-1|.|TRBJ1-2|.
TGCGCCAGCAGCTTGGGATCGGCCTCGGGACTACACACCTTC
CASSLGSASGLHTF
>TRBV7-6|TRBD2|TRBJ2-5|few
TGTGCCAGCAGCTTAAGGTTAGCGGGGAACCAAGAGACCCAGTACTTC
CASSLRLAGNQETQYF
>TRBV11-1|.|TRBJ2-1|once
TGTGCCAGCAGCCCGACTATTAGTGAGCAGTTCTTC
CASSPTISEQFF
>TRBV9|TRBD1|TRBJ2-2|.
TGTGCCAGCAGCCCGCGGACAGGGGAGGCCACCGGGGAGCTGTTTTTT
CASSPRTGEATGELFF
>TRBV30|TRBD2|TRBJ2-1|.
TGTGCCTGGAGGACCGGACTAGCGGGAGTGAATGAGCAGTTCTTC
CAWRTGLAGVNEQFF
>TRBV6-5|.|TRBJ2-1|.
TGTGCCAGCAGGAAGCGGGTGCTCTTCCACAATGAGCAGTTCTTC
CASRKRVLFHNEQFF
>TRBV6-5|TRBD1|TRBJ1-5|.
TGTGCCAGCAGCACACTCCGAACAGGGGGACCCCAGCATTTT
CASSTLRTGGPQHF
>TRBV19|TRBD1|TRBJ1-4|.
TGTGCCAGTAGTGGACAGGGTAATGAAAAACTGTTTTTT
CASSGQGNEKLFF
>TRBV25-1|TRBD2|TRBJ2-7|.
TGTGCCAGCAGTGAGTCGGGAGGGCGATACGAGCAGTACTTC
CASSESGGRYEQYF
>TRBV9|TRBD1|TRBJ1-2|.
TGTGCCAGCAGCGTAGACCCCCGGTCCGGGACAGAGGGTGACTACACCTTC
CASSVDPRSGTEGDYTF
>TRBV7-9|.|TRBJ1-4|.
TGTGCCAGCAGCGCAGCCCAGGGGATCGGTGAAAAACTGTTTTTT
CASSAAQGIGEKLFF
>TRBV28|.|TRBJ2-3|.
TGTGCCAGCAGTTTAGCAGACAGCTACACAGATACGCAGTATTTT
CASSLADSYTDTQYF
>TRBV6-5|.|TRBJ1-5|.
TGTGCCAGCAGCGTTCAGGGTGTCGGACAGCCCCAGCATTTT
CASSVQGVGQPQHF
>TRBV5-7|.|TRBJ1-2|.
TGTGCCAGCAGTTATGGCAGCTATGGCTACACCTTC
CASSYGSYGYTF
>TRBV10-1|TRBD2|TRBJ2-1|.
TGCGCCAGCGGGACTAGCGGTTCCAATGAGCAGTTCTTC
CASGTSGSNEQFF
>TRBV18|TRBD1|TRBJ2-5|.
TGTGCCAGCTCACGGGACAGACAAGAGACCCAGTACTTC
CASSRDRQETQYF
>TRBV7-2|TRBD2|TRBJ2-1|.
TGTGCCAGCAGCAAGACTAGCGGGGAGCTCGGGGAGCAGTTCTTC
CASSKTSGELGEQFF
>TRBV19|.|TRBJ2-1|few
TGTGCCAGTAGTATGGGGCCCGACAATGAGCAGTTCTTC
CASSMGPDNEQFF
>TRBV27|.|TRBJ1-5|.
TGTGCCAGCAGTCCGACATCACTCCAGCCCCAGCATTTT
CASSPTSLQPQHF
>TRBV6-5|.|TRBJ2-1|.
TGTGCCAGCAGTTACTCCGAGGGTAGAGAGCAGTTCTTC
CASSYSEGREQFF
>TRBV7-9|.|TRBJ1-5|.
TGTGCCAGCAGCCTCTCCCAGGGAACCCACCAGCCCCAGCATTTT
CASSLSQGTHQPQHF
>TRBV5-1|.|TRBJ1-4|.
TGCGCCAGCAGCCGAAGGACAGAGGGTAATGAAAAACTGTTTTTT
CASSRRTEGNEKLFF
>TRBV5-5|.|TRBJ2-3|.
TGTGCCAGCACCTGGGGAGCGCCAACCTTAGGGACGCAGTATTTT
CASTWGAPTLGTQYF
>TRBV5-1|.|TRBJ2-7|.
TGCGCCAGCAGTTCAGGGGTGGGCGACTACGAGCAGTACTTC
CASSSGVGDYEQYF
>TRBV19|.|TRBJ1-4|.
TGTGCCAGTAGGCCCGGGGGATTGGGTAATGAAAAACTGTTTTTT
CASRPGGLGNEKLFF
>TRBV7-6|TRBD2|TRBJ2-1|.
TGTGCCAGCAGCACCCCTGGGACTAGCGTGGAGCAGTTCTTC
CASSTPGTSVEQFF
>TRBV4-1|.|TRBJ1-6|.
TGCGCCAGCAGCCAAGTATCTAGCTCCTATAATTCACCCCTCCACTTT
CASSQVSSSYNSPLHF
>TRBV10-2|TRBD1|TRBJ2-3|once
TGCGCCAGCAGCCGCCGGGACAGGGTTGTAGGCACAGATACGCAGTATTTT
CASSRRDRVVGTDTQYF
>TRBV7-2|.|TRBJ2-5|.
TGTGCCAGCAGACAGGGACAAGAGACCCAGTACTTC
CASRQGQETQYF
>TRBV7-8|TRBD1|TRBJ1-5|.
TGTGCCAGCAGCTCAGGACAGGGGTTCAATCAGCCCCAGCATTTT
CASSSGQGFNQPQHF
>TRBV19|.|TRBJ2-5|.
TGTGCCAGTAGTCCGGGACACAGTCTGGGGACCCAGTACTTC
CASSPGHSLGTQYF
>TRBV7-2|.|TRBJ2-5|.
TGTGCCAGCAGCTTAGCCAGAGAGACCCAGTACTTC
CASSLARETQYF
>TRBV7-3|.|TRBJ2-1|.
TGTGCCAGCTCAGGCAGGGGAGACCTACAGTTCTTC
CASSGRGDLQFF
>TRBV9|TRBD1|TRBJ1-4|.
TGTGCCAGCAGTCCAGGGGACAGGGGGAGTGAAAAACTGTTTTTT
CASSPGDRGSEKLFF
>TRBV5-4|TRBD2|TRBJ2-5|.
TGTGCCAGCAGCTCGGGACTAGCAGGGGAGACCCAGTACTTC
CASSSGLAGETQYF
>TRBV5-6|TRBD1|TRBJ2-7|.
TGTGCCAGCAGCTTACCCAGGGGGCACAGCGAGCAGTACTTC
CASSLPRGHSEQYF
>TRBV25-1|TRBD2|TRBJ2-1|.
TGTGCCAGCAGTTGGACTAGCGCCGATGAGCAGTTCTTC
CASSWTSADEQFF
>TRBV10-3|TRBD2|TRBJ2-7|.
TGTGCCTCAGGGCGGGAGGTGGGTAACTACGAGCAGTACTTC
CASGREVGNYEQYF
>TRBV6-1|.|TRBJ1-4|few
TGTGCCAGTTTGGGGGGGTGGGGGAATGAAAAACTGTTTTTT
CASLGGWGNEKLFF
>TRBV2|.|TRBJ1-2|.
TGTGCCAGCAGTGTAGGACCTAGGGAGGGCTACACCTTC
CASSVGPREGYTF
>TRBV5-1|.|TRBJ1-1|.
TGCGCCAGCAGCCCAGGGTGGAACACTGAAGCTTTCTTT
CASSPGWNTEAFF
>TRBV10-1|TRBD2|TRBJ2-1|.
TGCGCCAGCAGCAGGACTAGCGGGAGGGCTGGAGCCGATGAGCAGTTCTTC
CASSRTSGRAGADEQFF
>TRBV7-2|.|TRBJ2-2|.
TGTGCCAGCAGCCCCTGGACTCAGAACACCGGGGAGCTGTTTTTT
CASSPWTQNTGELFF
>TRBV5-1|TRBD1|TRBJ1-4|.
TGCGCCAGCAGCCACAGGGGGTTTAATGAAAAACTGTTTTTT
CASSHRGFNEKLFF
>TRBV10-3|.|TRBJ1-4|.
TGTGCCATCAGTGAAGGGGGGGGGAGGGGCTCTAATGAAAAACTGTTTTTT
CAISEGGGRGSNEKLFF